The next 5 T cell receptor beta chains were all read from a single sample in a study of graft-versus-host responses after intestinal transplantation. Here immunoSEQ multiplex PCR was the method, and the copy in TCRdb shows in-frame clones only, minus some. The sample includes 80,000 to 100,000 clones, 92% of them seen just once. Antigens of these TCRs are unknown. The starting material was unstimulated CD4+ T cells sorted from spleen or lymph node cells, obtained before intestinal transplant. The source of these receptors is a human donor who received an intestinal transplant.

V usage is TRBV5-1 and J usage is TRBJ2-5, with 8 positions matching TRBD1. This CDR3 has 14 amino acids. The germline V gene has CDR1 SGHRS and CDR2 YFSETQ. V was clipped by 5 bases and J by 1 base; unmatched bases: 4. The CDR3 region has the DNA TGCGCCAGCAGGAGGACAGGGATCCAAGAGACCCAGTACTTC. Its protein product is CASRRTGIQETQYF.

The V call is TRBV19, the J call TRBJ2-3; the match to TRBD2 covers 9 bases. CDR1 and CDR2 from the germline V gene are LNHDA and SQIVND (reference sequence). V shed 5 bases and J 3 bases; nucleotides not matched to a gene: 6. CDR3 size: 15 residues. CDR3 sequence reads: CASSSGLATTDTQYF. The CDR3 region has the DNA TGTGCCAGTAGTTCAGGACTAGCGACAACAGATACGCAGTATTTT.

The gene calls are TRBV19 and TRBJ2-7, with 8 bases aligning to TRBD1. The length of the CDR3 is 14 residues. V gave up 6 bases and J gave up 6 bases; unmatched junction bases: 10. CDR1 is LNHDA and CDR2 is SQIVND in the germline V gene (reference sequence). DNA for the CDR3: TGTGCCAGTAGCAATGGACAGGGCCGCTCCGAGCAGTACTTC. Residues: CASSNGQGRSEQYF.

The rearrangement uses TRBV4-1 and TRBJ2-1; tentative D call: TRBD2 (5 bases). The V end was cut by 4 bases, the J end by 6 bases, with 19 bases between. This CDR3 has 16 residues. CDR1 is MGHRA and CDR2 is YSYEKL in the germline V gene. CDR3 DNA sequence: TGCGCCAGCAGCCTACGCGGCGGATTGGAGGTCAATGAGCAGTTCTTC. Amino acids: CASSLRGGLEVNEQFF.

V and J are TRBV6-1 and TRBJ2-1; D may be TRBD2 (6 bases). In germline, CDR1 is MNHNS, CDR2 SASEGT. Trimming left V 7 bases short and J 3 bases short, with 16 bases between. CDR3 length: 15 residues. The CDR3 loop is CASKFSGLDYNEQFF. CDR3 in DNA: TGTGCCAGCAAATTCTCGGGACTGGACTACAATGAGCAGTTCTTC.